A selection of T cell receptor beta chains follows, all from one sample in a study of cytomegalovirus exposure and HLA in healthy donors. The protocol was immunoSEQ multiplex PCR, while the TCRdb copy is restricted to in-frame clones and leaves out a portion. The table has over 95,000 clones, 70% to 80% seen once. Input material: PBMCs. Receptors were obtained from a woman in her forties in good health and CMV-seropositive. The conserved cysteine and the conserved F or W are not part of the CDR3 here. A D gene is named only where the DNA matches it firmly.

D gene: .; J gene: TRBJ1-3; V gene: TRBV4-1; CDR3 protein: ASSPDSSGNTIY
D gene: .; J gene: TRBJ1-1; V gene: TRBV5-4; CDR3 protein: ASSPRGGAF
D gene: TRBD2; J gene: TRBJ2-3; V gene: TRBV30; CDR3 protein: AWSRGGEGY
D gene: .; J gene: TRBJ1-3; V gene: TRBV12-5; CDR3 protein: ASGLGTELTGNTIY
D gene: .; J gene: TRBJ1-1; V gene: TRBV10-3; CDR3 protein: AISERTVNTEAF
D gene: TRBD2; J gene: TRBJ2-2; V gene: TRBV5-1; CDR3 protein: ASSGLAGNTGELF
D gene: TRBD2; J gene: TRBJ2-7; V gene: TRBV11-3; CDR3 protein: ASSPRTSGSVYEQY
D gene: .; J gene: TRBJ1-5; V gene: TRBV6-1; CDR3 protein: ASSAQGYSNQPQH
D gene: TRBD1; J gene: TRBJ2-2; V gene: TRBV4-2; CDR3 protein: ASSPGQGNPGELF
D gene: TRBD2; J gene: TRBJ2-5; V gene: TRBV5-1; CDR3 protein: ASSFGSGAGGETQY
D gene: TRBD1; J gene: TRBJ1-2; V gene: TRBV28; CDR3 protein: ASSDREANYGYT
D gene: TRBD1; J gene: TRBJ1-5; V gene: TRBV2; CDR3 protein: ASSERQGVDQPQH
D gene: .; J gene: TRBJ2-3; V gene: TRBV5-1; CDR3 protein: ASSLNNADTQY
D gene: .; J gene: TRBJ1-1; V gene: TRBV6-5; CDR3 protein: ASSPTGMNTEAF
D gene: TRBD2; J gene: TRBJ2-7; V gene: TRBV29-1; CDR3 protein: SVVGTSGNYEQY
D gene: .; J gene: TRBJ1-6; V gene: TRBV11-3; CDR3 protein: ASSPGTGQYNSPLH
D gene: .; J gene: TRBJ1-4; V gene: TRBV27; CDR3 protein: ASSFREKLF
D gene: .; J gene: TRBJ1-4; V gene: TRBV30; CDR3 protein: AWSPGIFTGANEKLF
D gene: .; J gene: TRBJ1-5; V gene: TRBV7-2; CDR3 protein: ASSFGGGIQPQH
D gene: TRBD2; J gene: TRBJ2-2; V gene: TRBV4-1; CDR3 protein: ASSQVRGLAGRYTGELF
D gene: TRBD1; J gene: TRBJ1-5; V gene: TRBV19; CDR3 protein: ASTPGQGGNQPQH